This entry concerns a single TCR beta chain. Its antigen is currently unknown. Assay used: immunoSEQ multiplex PCR; TCRdb lists only in-frame clones, some missing. The table records about 2.4 million clones, 80% to 95% of them present only once. The record originates from a study of shared clonotypes between healthy human individuals. Whole-study findings and limits: Sorted-subset sequencing was shown by rarefaction to be incomplete despite large depth. Clonotype sharing across donors was expected to vary with sequencing depth.

The length of the CDR3 is 15 residues. From germline, CDR1 is SEHNR and CDR2 FQNEAQ (reference sequence). V was trimmed by 5 bases and J by 0 bases, leaving 13 bases between them. The receptor's source is a man between 18 and 35 years old in good health. Some clones in this sample may be carry-over from other donors' samples. The chain carries TRBV7-9 and TRBJ2-5; D ambiguous. Sequencing was done on a sample of naive CD4+ T cells from PBMCs. Subset defined: CD45RA+ positively selected. The CDR3 DNA sequence: TGTGCCAGCAGCCTGGAAAGGATGTACCAAGAGACCCAGTACTTC. Translation: CASSLERMYQETQYF.